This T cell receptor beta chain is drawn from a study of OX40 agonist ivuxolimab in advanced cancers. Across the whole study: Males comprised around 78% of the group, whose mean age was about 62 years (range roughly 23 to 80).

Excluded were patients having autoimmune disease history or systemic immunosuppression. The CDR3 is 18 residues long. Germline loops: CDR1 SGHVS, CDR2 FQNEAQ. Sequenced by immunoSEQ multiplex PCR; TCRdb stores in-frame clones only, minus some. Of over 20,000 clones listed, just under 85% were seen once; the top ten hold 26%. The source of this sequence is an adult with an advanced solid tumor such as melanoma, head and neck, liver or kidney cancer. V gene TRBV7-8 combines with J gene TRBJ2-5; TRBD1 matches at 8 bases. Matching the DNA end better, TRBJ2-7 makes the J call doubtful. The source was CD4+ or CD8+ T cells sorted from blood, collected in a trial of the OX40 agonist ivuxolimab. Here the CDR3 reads CASSPGARGLGGSYEQYF. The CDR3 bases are TGTGCCAGCAGCCCAGGGGCCAGGGGGCTCGGTGGCTCCTACGAGCAGTACTTC.